The next 27 T cell receptor beta chains were all read from a single sample in a study of shared clonotypes between healthy human individuals. Sequencing was performed with immunoSEQ multiplex PCR; in TCRdb, only in-frame clones are kept and a portion is missing. The table lists roughly 700,000 clones, approximately 79% of them singletons. The specimen was memory CD4+ T cells sorted from blood. Subset reported: CD45RA-negative fraction. These receptors came from a woman in her 30s in good health.

The genes are TRBV15 and TRBJ1-2; 8 bases fit TRBD1. The CDR3 spans 15 residues. Germline V gene lookup returns CDR1 LNHNV and CDR2 YYDKDF (reference sequence). The J segment lost 6 bases and the V segment lost 0 bases, leaving 6 bases of the junction unmatched. The CDR3 DNA sequence: TGTGCCACCAGCAGAGAAAGGCACAGGGGGGATGGCTACACCTTC. Protein sequence: CATSRERHRGDGYTF.

The count of this clone is one. This rearrangement joins TRBV5-1 to TRBJ1-5, with 9 bases lining up with TRBD1. The V gene end was trimmed by 4 bases and the J gene end by 7 bases; junction bases not matched to a gene: 3. Germline CDR1 and CDR2: SGHRS and YFSETQ. CDR3 length: 13 residues. CDR3 bases: TGCGCCAGCAGCCATGACAGGGGGCAGCCCCAGCATTTT. Residues: CASSHDRGQPQHF.

The chain is built from TRBV11-3 and TRBJ2-1; 8 bases agree with TRBD1. V lost 1 base, J lost 4 bases, and 3 bases stayed unmatched. Germline V gene data show CDR1 as SGHNT and CDR2 as YENEEA. The CDR3 has 15 residues. CDR3: CASSLGWTGYNEQFF. The CDR3 region has the DNA TGTGCCAGCAGCTTAGGGTGGACAGGGTACAATGAGCAGTTCTTC.

The chain recombines TRBV11-2 with TRBJ2-7; D is undetermined. From germline, CDR1 is SGHAT and CDR2 FQNNGV. With 2 bases removed from V and 0 bases from J, the gap between germline ends came to 8 bases. The CDR3 runs to 14 residues. CDR3 residues: CASSLLVHSYEQYF. CDR3 nucleotide sequence: TGTGCCAGCAGCTTACTCGTCCACTCCTACGAGCAGTACTTC.

In DNA, the CDR3 is TGTGCCAGCAGACAAGCGGGACTAGCGGAAACCGGGGAGCTGTTTTTT. It encodes CASRQAGLAETGELFF. The chain couples TRBV28 to TRBJ2-2, with 11 bases that match TRBD2. CDR1 is MDHEN, CDR2 SYDVKM, per germline. After removal of 6 bases from V and 5 bases from J, the junction contained 8 bases not matched to a gene. The CDR3 consists of 16 residues.

In this sample, this clone turned up many times. The genes are TRBV25-1 and TRBJ2-1; 8 bases map to TRBD2. With 7 bases clipped from V and 8 bases from J, the junction kept 19 bases outside the gene matches. The germline CDR1 and CDR2 sequences are MGHDK and SYGVNS. This CDR3 region has 17 residues. In nucleotides, the CDR3 is TGTGCCAGCACCGCCCCGGGACTAGGGATCGGATACGATGAGCAGTTCTTC. Amino acid sequence: CASTAPGLGIGYDEQFF.

In its sample, this clone was seen a few times. V and J are TRBV9 and TRBJ2-2; 8 bases match TRBD1. Germline V gene data show CDR1 as SGDLS and CDR2 as YYNGEE. V lost 1 base and J lost 6; bases outside the gene matches: 5. The CDR3 spans 15 residues. The CDR3 here is CASSVRDRFSGELFF. As DNA, the CDR3 is TGTGCCAGCAGCGTACGGGACAGGTTCTCCGGGGAGCTGTTTTTT.

CDR3 nucleotide sequence: TGTGCCAGCAGCTTAGCGGGTTATGGGAACAATCAGCCCCAGCATTTT. Residues: CASSLAGYGNNQPQHF. The chain has TRBV7-2 and TRBJ1-5, with unresolved D. The CDR3 length is 16 residues. The V gene's germline CDR1 is SGHTA and CDR2 FQGNSA. V lost 0 bases to trimming and J lost 3 bases, with 12 bases between them.

A remark on this clone: The sample holds other DNA sequences that translate to the same CDR3. The rearrangement joins TRBV19 to TRBJ2-7; D remains ambiguous. The CDR3 consists of 13 residues. Trimming shortened V by 5 bases and J by 1 base, and 9 bases separated the two germline ends. Germline CDR1 is LNHDA and CDR2 is SQIVND (reference sequence). The CDR3 is CASSRGTSYEQYF. The CDR3 bases are TGTGCCAGTAGTCGAGGCACATCCTACGAGCAGTACTTC.

The chain has TRBV19 and TRBJ1-4; D uncertain. V was clipped by 7 bases and J by 5 bases, with 14 bases between them. From germline, CDR1 is LNHDA and CDR2 SQIVND (reference sequence). The CDR3 consists of 14 residues. The CDR3 spells CASTLPRFNEKLFF. CDR3 coding DNA: TGTGCCAGTACTCTACCGAGGTTCAATGAAAAACTGTTTTTT. Drawing the rest from reference TRBV19 and TRBJ1-4, the complete variable domain is DGGITQSPKYLFRKEGQNVTLSCEQNLNHDAMYWYRQDPGQGLRLIYYSQIVNDFQKGDIAEGYSVSREKKESFPLTVTSAQKNPTAFYLCASTLPRFNEKLFFGSGTQLSVL.

The chain is built from TRBV28 and TRBJ2-1; D is ambiguous. From germline, CDR1 is MDHEN and CDR2 SYDVKM. Trimming shortened V by 3 bases and J by 12 bases, and 9 bases separated the two germline ends. This CDR3 spans 11 amino acids. The CDR3 nucleotides read TGTGCCAGCAGTTTTGGCCGTGGGCAGTTCTTC. As protein: CASSFGRGQFF.

The rearrangement joins TRBV28 to TRBJ2-2; 10 positions agree with TRBD2. After removal of 3 bases from V and 5 bases from J, the junction contained 9 bases not matched to a gene. The CDR3 spans 17 residues. The V gene's germline CDR1 is MDHEN and CDR2 SYDVKM. In nucleotides, the CDR3 is TGTGCCAGCAGTTTTTACTCTAGCGGGAGCAGGACCGGGGAGCTGTTTTTT. This gives the protein CASSFYSSGSRTGELFF.

The chain couples TRBV27 to TRBJ2-1; no clear D. The CDR3 totals 15 residues. Germline CDR1 is MNHEY and CDR2 is SMNVEV (reference sequence). V was pared by 5 bases and J by 0 bases, with 11 bases between. The CDR3 nucleotides are TGTGCCAGCAGTCCTGGGGTGGGCTCCTACAATGAGCAGTTCTTC. Its protein product is CASSPGVGSYNEQFF.

This clone appeared many times. DNA for the CDR3: TGTGCCAGCACCTCGGGGGGAATTCCTAGCTCCTACGAGCAGTACTTC. This encodes CASTSGGIPSSYEQYF. The V call is TRBV28, the J call TRBJ2-7; 7 bases are a match to TRBD2. The V and J ends lost 7 bases and 0 bases, in that order; junction bases with no gene match: 12. There are 16 residues in the CDR3. The germline CDR1 and CDR2 sequences are MDHEN and SYDVKM.

Note on this clone: The sample contains more than one DNA sequence encoding this CDR3. V and J are TRBV15 and TRBJ2-3; D not resolved. The CDR3 extends over 12 amino acids. Trimming pared 0 bases from V and 6 bases from J, leaving 4 bases between. Germline assignment: CDR1 LNHNV and CDR2 YYDKDF (reference sequence). The CDR3 spells CATSRDLDTQYF. The CDR3 DNA sequence: TGTGCCACCAGCAGAGATTTGGATACGCAGTATTTT.

This clone was recorded a few times. The chain uses TRBV6-4 and TRBJ2-7, with TRBD2 matching over 7 bases. This CDR3 has 15 amino acids. V trimming: 10 bases; J trimming: 2 bases; junction bases outside the gene matches: 14. Germline V gives CDR1 MRHNA, CDR2 SNTAGT. The CDR3 DNA is TGTGCCACCAGGACGGCGGGCGGGAGAGCCTACGAGCAGTACTTC. As protein: CATRTAGGRAYEQYF.

The rearrangement links TRBV28 to TRBJ2-5; 8 bases are a match to TRBD2. There are 15 residues in the CDR3. Germline CDR1 reads MDHEN; CDR2 reads SYDVKM. The V segment lost 5 bases and the J segment 5 bases; nucleotides outside the gene matches: 10. The CDR3 DNA reads TGTGCCAGCAGTCGCACTAGCGGAGGCGGTGAGACCCAGTACTTC. Translating gives CASSRTSGGGETQYF.

V and J are TRBV30 and TRBJ2-3, with D tentatively TRBD2 (5 bases). The V and J ends lost 2 bases and 2 bases respectively, with 8 bases between them. This CDR3 comprises 13 residues. Germline V gene sequence: CDR1 GTSNPN, CDR2 SVGIG (reference sequence). The CDR3 DNA sequence: TGTGCCTGGAGTCTCGGGATCACAGATACGCAGTATTTT. Its protein is CAWSLGITDTQYF.

This clone was found once. The chain recombines TRBV6-6 with TRBJ2-2; 7 nucleotides align to TRBD1. The germline V gene encodes CDR1 MNHNY and CDR2 SVGAGI (reference sequence). V shed 5 bases and J 0 bases; nucleotides not matched to a gene: 3. CDR3 length: 15 residues. The CDR3 loop reads CASSLQGANTGELFF. The CDR3 nucleotides read TGTGCCAGCAGTCTGCAGGGGGCGAACACCGGGGAGCTGTTTTTT.

This clone was recorded only once. This same CDR3 is encoded by further DNA sequences in the sample. The rearrangement uses TRBV11-2 and TRBJ1-2; 7 bases map to TRBD1. J lost 4 bases, V lost 3 bases, and 2 bases had no gene match. CDR3 length: 13 residues. Germline-derived CDR1 and CDR2 are SGHAT and FQNNGV. The CDR3 nucleotides are TGTGCCAGCAGCTTGGGGACAGCCTATGGCTACACCTTC. This encodes CASSLGTAYGYTF.

This clone has just a few counts. The rearrangement joins TRBV11-2 to TRBJ2-7, with TRBD2 matching 11 bases. Germline assignment: CDR1 SGHAT and CDR2 FQNNGV. This CDR3 is 15 amino acids long. Germline trimming cut 5 bases from V and 2 bases from J; bases unmatched to any gene: 5. DNA of the CDR3: TGTGCCAGCAGCCCTACTAGCGGGAGTACCTACGAGCAGTACTTC. Translation gives CASSPTSGSTYEQYF.

This chain joins TRBV5-1 and TRBJ2-1, with TRBD2 matching 9 bases. V lost 1 base, J lost 4 bases, and 6 bases stayed unmatched. This CDR3 has 16 amino acids. Germline CDR1 and CDR2: SGHRS and YFSETQ. The CDR3 DNA reads as TGCGCCAGCAGCTTGCCGGTAGCGGGAGTTTACAATGAGCAGTTCTTC. Amino acids: CASSLPVAGVYNEQFF.

The rearrangement links TRBV7-9 to TRBJ2-3, with 7 bases identical to TRBD2. Germline CDR1 reads SEHNR; CDR2 reads FQNEAQ (reference sequence). The CDR3 has 17 amino acids. Trimming cost V 7 bases and J 2 bases; bases outside gene matches: 15. CDR3 DNA: TGTGCCAGCACCTCATGGGGAGGGGACTTCAACACAGATACGCAGTATTTT. Its translation: CASTSWGGDFNTDTQYF.

This clone was recorded a few times. The chain uses TRBV5-1 and TRBJ1-3, with D possibly being TRBD1 (6 bases). Germline V gene lookup returns CDR1 SGHRS and CDR2 YFSETQ. The V gene lost 2 bases and the J gene lost 12 bases, with 12 bases spanning the gap. The CDR3 has 12 residues. CDR3 amino acids: CASSFGQGIIYF. In nucleotides, the CDR3 is TGCGCCAGCAGCTTCGGTCAGGGGATCATATATTTT.

V and J are TRBV18 and TRBJ2-5, with 8 bases aligning to TRBD1. The CDR3 spans 16 residues. V shed 6 bases and J 1 base; nucleotides not matched to a gene: 10. CDR1 KGHSH and CDR2 LQKENI come from the germline V gene. The CDR3, as DNA: TGTGCCAGCTCTGAACGGACAGGGTACTTCCAAGAGACCCAGTACTTC. This encodes CASSERTGYFQETQYF.

V gene TRBV6-1 combines with J gene TRBJ1-2; 9 bases are shared with TRBD1. CDR1 and CDR2 (germline): MNHNS, SASEGT. The CDR3 totals 17 residues. With 5 bases clipped from V and 2 bases from J, the junction kept 12 bases outside the gene matches. CDR3 sequence: CASSQGTGSPINYGYTF. The CDR3, as DNA: TGTGCCAGCAGTCAAGGGACAGGGAGTCCCATAAACTATGGCTACACCTTC.

About this clone: Other DNA sequences within the sample encode an identical CDR3. V gene TRBV20-1 combines with J gene TRBJ2-7; perhaps TRBD2 as D (5 bases). Germline-derived CDR1 and CDR2 are DFQATT and SNEGSKA (reference sequence). CDR3 length: 11 residues. V was cut by 1 base and J by 5 bases, with 6 bases left in between. CDR3 nucleotides: TGCAGTGCTAGAGGAGGGAACGAGCAGTACTTC. It specifies CSARGGNEQYF.